This TCR beta chain was captured in a study of cytomegalovirus exposure and HLA in healthy donors. The wider study: Researchers found that roughly 81% of under 450 genotyped donors fell within the Caucasian-associated ancestry cluster.

Use of 60 Vbeta and 13 Jbeta primers characterized the PCR. The assay was immunoSEQ multiplex PCR, and TCRdb's table has in-frame clones only and misses some. The sample yields about 130,000 clones, approximately 85% seen once. General study findings and limits: A later analysis found that most CMV-associated TCR beta chains appeared HLA-restricted. Altogether, 160 or so TCR beta chains were recorded as cytomegalovirus-associated.

V trimming: 0 bases; J trimming: 3 bases; junction bases outside the gene matches: 4. Germline loops: CDR1 SGHNT, CDR2 YYREEE (reference sequence). The CDR3 sequence is 15 residues long. Remarks on this clone: Its antigen is currently unknown.

The source material was PBMCs. The J gene is TRBJ2-3, the V gene TRBV5-4, with TRBD1 matching 7 bases. This clonotype originated in a boy between 10 and 17 years old in good health and CMV-seronegative. This CDR3 is CASSLDRGGTDTQYF. CDR3 nucleotides: TGTGCCAGCAGCTTGGACAGGGGTGGGACAGATACGCAGTATTTT. Full variable domain (missing parts from reference TRBV5-4 and TRBJ2-3): ETGVTQSPTHLIKTRGQQVTLRCSSQSGHNTVSWYQQALGQGPQFIFQYYREEENGRGNFPPRFSGLQFPNYSSELNVNALELDDSALYLCASSLDRGGTDTQYFGPGTRLTVL.